This T cell receptor beta chain was retrieved from a study of blood T cell repertoires in COVID-19. Original handling: Nucleated cell number was recorded as an estimate derived from reference gene primer amplification. Profiled with immunoSEQ multiplex PCR; TCRdb holds only in-frame clones, not every one. Clone size and V and J calls were adopted from that table, with D and trimming inferred from the DNA. This repertoire shows 150,000 to 200,000 clones, roughly 93% found once; its top ten account for about 2%. V lost 5 bases to trimming and J lost 4 bases; unmatched junction nucleotides: 8. The CDR3 runs 15 residues. CDR1 and CDR2 (germline): PRHDT, FYEKMQ (reference sequence).

The sequence was collected from a man between 18 and 35 years old with acute or convalescent COVID-19. This chain connects TRBV13 to TRBJ1-3, with 7 bases that match TRBD1. Sequenced sample: peripheral blood. The CDR3 bases are TGTGCCAGCAGCCCACAGGGGATAAGAGGAAACACCATATATTTT. Encoded protein: CASSPQGIRGNTIYF.